This is a list of T cell receptor beta chains from one sample in a study of identical twins. MiXCR, applied by TCRdb to the 5' RACE reads, yields one record per CDR3 protein. The profile shows some 240,000 distinct CDR3 sequences, under 12% of them singletons. Sequencing was carried out using memory T cells sorted from blood. All receptors come from a man in his fifties or sixties in good health. Each CDR3 is given with its conserved first and last residue. The order of the fields is J gene, V gene, D gene, clone size, CDR3 protein, CDR3 DNA. D genes are given only for firm matches. The size entry gives once, few, many or a size class.

j_gene: TRBJ2-2
v_gene: TRBV15
d_gene: .
abundance: many
CDR3aa: CATSRDARWGTGELFF
CDR3nt: TGTGCCACCAGCAGAGATGCCCGGTGGGGCACCGGGGAGCTGTTTTTT

j_gene: TRBJ2-7
v_gene: TRBV10-3
d_gene: .
abundance: many
CDR3aa: CAISDPGHTGDEQYF
CDR3nt: TGTGCCATCAGTGACCCGGGACACACAGGCGACGAGCAGTACTTC

j_gene: TRBJ1-5
v_gene: TRBV5-5
d_gene: .
abundance: many
CDR3aa: CASSHWAGFEPQHF
CDR3nt: TGTGCCAGCAGCCACTGGGCAGGCTTTGAGCCCCAGCATTTT

j_gene: TRBJ1-2
v_gene: TRBV27
d_gene: TRBD1
abundance: few
CDR3aa: CASSSLSTGNYGYTF
CDR3nt: TGTGCCAGCAGTTCTCTCTCGACAGGGAACTATGGCTACACCTTC

j_gene: TRBJ2-1
v_gene: TRBV11-1
d_gene: TRBD2
abundance: many
CDR3aa: CASSLAGSGRAFYNEQFF
CDR3nt: TGTGCCAGCAGCTTAGCGGGTAGCGGGAGGGCTTTCTACAATGAGCAGTTCTTC

j_gene: TRBJ2-1
v_gene: TRBV5-1
d_gene: TRBD2
abundance: many
CDR3aa: CASTGTSGKNEQFF
CDR3nt: TGCGCCAGCACGGGGACTAGCGGGAAAAATGAGCAGTTCTTC

j_gene: TRBJ1-5
v_gene: TRBV12-3/TRBV12-4
d_gene: .
abundance: many
CDR3aa: CASSLGENQPQHF
CDR3nt: TGTGCCAGCAGTTTGGGGGAGAATCAGCCCCAGCATTTT

j_gene: TRBJ1-4
v_gene: TRBV6-2/TRBV6-3
d_gene: .
abundance: few
CDR3aa: CASIEHRKHTNEKLFF
CDR3nt: TGTGCCAGCATCGAACACCGGAAGCACACTAATGAAAAACTGTTTTTT

j_gene: TRBJ2-1
v_gene: TRBV28
d_gene: .
abundance: many
CDR3aa: CASSFTSTGYNEQFF
CDR3nt: TGTGCCAGCAGTTTCACTAGTACGGGTTACAATGAGCAGTTCTTC

j_gene: TRBJ2-2
v_gene: TRBV6-1
d_gene: TRBD1
abundance: many
CDR3aa: CASSAYRGMEELFF
CDR3nt: TGTGCCAGCAGTGCTTACAGGGGAATGGAGGAGCTGTTTTTT